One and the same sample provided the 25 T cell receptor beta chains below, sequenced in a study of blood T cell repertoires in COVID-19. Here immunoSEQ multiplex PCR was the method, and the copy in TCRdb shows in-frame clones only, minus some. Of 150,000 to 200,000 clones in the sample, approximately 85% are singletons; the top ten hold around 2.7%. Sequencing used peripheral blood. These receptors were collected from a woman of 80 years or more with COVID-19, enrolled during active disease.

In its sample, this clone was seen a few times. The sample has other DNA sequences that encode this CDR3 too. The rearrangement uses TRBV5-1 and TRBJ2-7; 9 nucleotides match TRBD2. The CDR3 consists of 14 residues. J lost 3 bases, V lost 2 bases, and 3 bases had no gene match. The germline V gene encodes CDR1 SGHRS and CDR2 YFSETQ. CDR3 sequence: CASSLSGRSYEQYF. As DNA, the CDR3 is TGCGCCAGCAGCTTAAGCGGGAGGAGCTACGAGCAGTACTTC.

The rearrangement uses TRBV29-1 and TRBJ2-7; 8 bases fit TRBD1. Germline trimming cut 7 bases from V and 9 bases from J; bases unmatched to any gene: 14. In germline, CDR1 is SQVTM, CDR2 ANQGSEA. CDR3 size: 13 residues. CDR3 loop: CSASGTPTGGQYF. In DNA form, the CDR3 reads TGCAGCGCATCCGGGACCCCAACAGGGGGGCAGTACTTC.

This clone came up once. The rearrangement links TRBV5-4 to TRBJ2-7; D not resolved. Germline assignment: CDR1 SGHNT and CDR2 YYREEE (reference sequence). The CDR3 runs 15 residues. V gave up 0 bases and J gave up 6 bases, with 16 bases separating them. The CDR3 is CASSLDLGGLGEQYF. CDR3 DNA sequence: TGTGCCAGCAGCTTGGATTTAGGCGGCCTCGGCGAGCAGTACTTC.

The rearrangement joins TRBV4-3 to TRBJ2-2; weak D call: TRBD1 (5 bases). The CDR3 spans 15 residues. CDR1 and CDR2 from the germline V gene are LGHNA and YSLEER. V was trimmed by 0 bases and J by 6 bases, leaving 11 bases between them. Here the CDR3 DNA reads TGCGCCAGCAGCCAAGATTTGGCAGGGTCCGGGGAGCTGTTTTTT. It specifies CASSQDLAGSGELFF.

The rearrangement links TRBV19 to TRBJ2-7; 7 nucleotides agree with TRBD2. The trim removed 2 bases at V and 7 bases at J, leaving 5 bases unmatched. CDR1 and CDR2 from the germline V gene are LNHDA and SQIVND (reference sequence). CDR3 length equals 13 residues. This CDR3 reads CASSIYAGVEQYF. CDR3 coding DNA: TGTGCCAGTAGTATATATGCGGGAGTTGAGCAGTACTTC.

CDR3 sequence (DNA): TGTGCCAGCAGCTCCTCCTCCAGCGGTGGAGGCCATGAGCAGTTCTTC. Its translation is CASSSSSSGGGHEQFF. The V gene is TRBV4-2, the J gene TRBJ2-1, with D tentatively TRBD2 (5 bases). The CDR3 consists of 16 residues. Germline values: CDR1 LGHNA, CDR2 YNFKEQ. V was shortened by 5 bases and J by 8 bases, with 22 bases between the two germline ends.

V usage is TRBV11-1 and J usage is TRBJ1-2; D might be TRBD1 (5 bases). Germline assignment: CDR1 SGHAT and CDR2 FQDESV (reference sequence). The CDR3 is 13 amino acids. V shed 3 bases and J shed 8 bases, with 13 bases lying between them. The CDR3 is CASSLDTQRGYTF. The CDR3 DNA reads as TGTGCCAGCAGCTTGGACACCCAAAGAGGCTACACCTTC.

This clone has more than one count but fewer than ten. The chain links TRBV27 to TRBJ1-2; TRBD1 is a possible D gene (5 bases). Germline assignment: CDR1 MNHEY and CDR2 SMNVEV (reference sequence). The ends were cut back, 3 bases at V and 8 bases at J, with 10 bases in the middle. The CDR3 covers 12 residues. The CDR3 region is CASSFQGYGYTF. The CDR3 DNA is TGTGCCAGCAGTTTCCAGGGCTACGGCTACACCTTC.

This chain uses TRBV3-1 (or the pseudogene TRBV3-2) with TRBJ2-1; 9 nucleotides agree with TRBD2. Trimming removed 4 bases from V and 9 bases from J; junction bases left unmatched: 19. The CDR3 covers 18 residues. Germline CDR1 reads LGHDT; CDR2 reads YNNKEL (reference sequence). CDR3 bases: TGTGCCAGCAGCCCCGTCGTCGCGGGGGGGCTGGAGTTTCGTGAGCAGTTCTTC. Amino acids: CASSPVVAGGLEFREQFF.

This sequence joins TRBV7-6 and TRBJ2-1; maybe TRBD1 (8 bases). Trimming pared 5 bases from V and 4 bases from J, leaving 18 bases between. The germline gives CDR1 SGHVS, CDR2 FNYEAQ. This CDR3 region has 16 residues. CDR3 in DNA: TGTGCCAGCAGCCCATGGGAGGGACAGGCATACAATGAGCAGTTCTTC. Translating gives CASSPWEGQAYNEQFF.

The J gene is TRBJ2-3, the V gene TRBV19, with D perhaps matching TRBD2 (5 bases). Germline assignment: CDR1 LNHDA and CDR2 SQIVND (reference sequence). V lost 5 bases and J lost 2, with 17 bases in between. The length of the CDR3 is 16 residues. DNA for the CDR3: TGTGCCAGTAGTGCCGGGATTTACCGATTCACAGATACGCAGTATTTT. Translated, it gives CASSAGIYRFTDTQYF.

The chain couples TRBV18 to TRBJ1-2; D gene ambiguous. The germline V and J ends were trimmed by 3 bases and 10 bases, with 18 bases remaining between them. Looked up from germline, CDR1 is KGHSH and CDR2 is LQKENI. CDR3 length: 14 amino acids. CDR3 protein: CASSPSGKTYSYTF. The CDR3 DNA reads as TGTGCCAGCTCACCTTCGGGGAAAACCTACTCCTACACCTTC.

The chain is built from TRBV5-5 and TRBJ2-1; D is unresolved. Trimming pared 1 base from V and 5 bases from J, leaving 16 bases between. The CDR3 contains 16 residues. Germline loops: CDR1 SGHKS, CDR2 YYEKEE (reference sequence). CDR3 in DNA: TGTGCCAGCAGCTTGTGGAGTTTTTCGGTAAACAATGAGCAGTTCTTC. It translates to CASSLWSFSVNNEQFF. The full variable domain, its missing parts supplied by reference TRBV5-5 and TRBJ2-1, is DAGVTQSPTHLIKTRGQQVTLRCSPISGHKSVSWYQQVLGQGPQFIFQYYEKEERGRGNFPDRFSARQFPNYSSELNVNALLLGDSALYLCASSLWSFSVNNEQFFGPGTRLTVL.

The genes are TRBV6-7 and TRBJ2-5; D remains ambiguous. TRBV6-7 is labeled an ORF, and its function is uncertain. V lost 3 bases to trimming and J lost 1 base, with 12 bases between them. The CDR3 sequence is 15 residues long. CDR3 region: CASSYPLVGQETQYF. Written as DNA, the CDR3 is TGTGCCAGCAGTTATCCCCTAGTAGGCCAAGAGACCCAGTACTTC.

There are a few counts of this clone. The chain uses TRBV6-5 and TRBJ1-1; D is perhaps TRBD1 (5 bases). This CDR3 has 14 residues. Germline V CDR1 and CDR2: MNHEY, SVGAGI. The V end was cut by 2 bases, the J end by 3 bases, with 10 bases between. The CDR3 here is CASSYGRDDTEAFF. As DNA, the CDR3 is TGTGCCAGCAGTTACGGCAGGGATGACACTGAAGCTTTCTTT.

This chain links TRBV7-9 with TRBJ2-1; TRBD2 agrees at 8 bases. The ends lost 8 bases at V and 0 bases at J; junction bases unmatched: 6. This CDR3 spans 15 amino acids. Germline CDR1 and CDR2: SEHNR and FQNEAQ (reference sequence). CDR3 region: CASWIAGSSYNEQFF. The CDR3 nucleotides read TGTGCCAGCTGGATAGCGGGAAGCTCCTACAATGAGCAGTTCTTC.

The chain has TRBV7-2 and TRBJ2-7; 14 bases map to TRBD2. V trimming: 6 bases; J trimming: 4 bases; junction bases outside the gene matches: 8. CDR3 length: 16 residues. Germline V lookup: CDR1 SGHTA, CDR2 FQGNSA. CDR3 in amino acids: CASSWTSGGTYYEQYF. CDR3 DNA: TGTGCCAGCAGTTGGACTAGCGGGGGGACCTATTACGAGCAGTACTTC.

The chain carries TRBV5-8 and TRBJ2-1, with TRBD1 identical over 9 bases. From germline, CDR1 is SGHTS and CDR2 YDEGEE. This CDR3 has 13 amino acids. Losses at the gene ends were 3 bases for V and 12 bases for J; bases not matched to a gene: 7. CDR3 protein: CASSSDRGRRQFF. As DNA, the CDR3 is TGTGCCAGCAGCTCGGACAGGGGACGACGGCAGTTCTTC.

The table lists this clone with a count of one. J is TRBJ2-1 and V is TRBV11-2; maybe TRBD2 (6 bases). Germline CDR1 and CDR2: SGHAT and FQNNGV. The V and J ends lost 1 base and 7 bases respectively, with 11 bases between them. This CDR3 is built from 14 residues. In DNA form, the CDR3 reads TGTGCCAGCAGCTTAGGTTGGACTACTAATGAGCAGTTCTTC. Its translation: CASSLGWTTNEQFF.

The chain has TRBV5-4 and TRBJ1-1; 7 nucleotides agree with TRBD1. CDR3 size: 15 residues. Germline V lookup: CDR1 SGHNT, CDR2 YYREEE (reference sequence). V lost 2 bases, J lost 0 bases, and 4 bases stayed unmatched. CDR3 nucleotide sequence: TGTGCCAGCAGCTTAACCGGGACAGTGAACACTGAAGCTTTCTTT. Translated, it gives CASSLTGTVNTEAFF.

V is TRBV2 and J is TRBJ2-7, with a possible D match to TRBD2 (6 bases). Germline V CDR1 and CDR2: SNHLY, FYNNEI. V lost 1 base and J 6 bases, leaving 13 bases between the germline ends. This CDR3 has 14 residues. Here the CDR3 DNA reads TGTGCCAGCAGTGAAGGTCGGGGGTACAGCGAGCAGTACTTC. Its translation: CASSEGRGYSEQYF.

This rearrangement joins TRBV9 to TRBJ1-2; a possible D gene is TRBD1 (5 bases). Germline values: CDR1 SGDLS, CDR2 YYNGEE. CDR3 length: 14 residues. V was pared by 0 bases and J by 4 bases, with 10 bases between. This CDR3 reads CASSVEGWGYGYTF. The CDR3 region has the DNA TGTGCCAGCAGCGTAGAGGGGTGGGGCTATGGCTACACCTTC.

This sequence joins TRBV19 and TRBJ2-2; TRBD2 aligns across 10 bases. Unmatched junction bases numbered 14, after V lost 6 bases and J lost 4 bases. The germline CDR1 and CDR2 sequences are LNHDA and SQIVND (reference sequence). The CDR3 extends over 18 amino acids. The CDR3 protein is CASRPTGKRGGSTGELFF. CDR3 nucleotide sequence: TGTGCCAGTAGACCCACCGGGAAGCGGGGGGGCAGCACCGGGGAGCTGTTTTTT. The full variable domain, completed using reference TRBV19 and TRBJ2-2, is DGGITQSPKYLFRKEGQNVTLSCEQNLNHDAMYWYRQDPGQGLRLIYYSQIVNDFQKGDIAEGYSVSREKKESFPLTVTSAQKNPTAFYLCASRPTGKRGGSTGELFFGEGSRLTVL.

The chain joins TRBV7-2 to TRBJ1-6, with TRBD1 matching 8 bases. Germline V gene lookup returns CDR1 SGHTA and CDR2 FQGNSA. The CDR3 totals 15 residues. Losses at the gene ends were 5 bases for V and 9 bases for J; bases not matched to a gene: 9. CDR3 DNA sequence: TGTGCCAGCAGCGCGGACAGGGTGGTTGGTTCACCCCTCCACTTT. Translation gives CASSADRVVGSPLHF. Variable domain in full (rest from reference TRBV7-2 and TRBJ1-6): GAGVSQSPSNKVTEKGKDVELRCDPISGHTALYWYRQSLGQGLEFLIYFQGNSAPDKSGLPSDRFSAERTGGSVSTLTIQRTQQEDSAVYLCASSADRVVGSPLHFGNGTRLTVT.

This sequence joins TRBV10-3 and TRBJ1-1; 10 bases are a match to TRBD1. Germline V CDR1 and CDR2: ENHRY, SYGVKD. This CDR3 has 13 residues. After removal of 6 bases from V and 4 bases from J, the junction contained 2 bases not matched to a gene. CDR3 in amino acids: CAISWTGGTEAFF. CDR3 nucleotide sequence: TGTGCCATCAGCTGGACAGGGGGCACTGAAGCTTTCTTT.